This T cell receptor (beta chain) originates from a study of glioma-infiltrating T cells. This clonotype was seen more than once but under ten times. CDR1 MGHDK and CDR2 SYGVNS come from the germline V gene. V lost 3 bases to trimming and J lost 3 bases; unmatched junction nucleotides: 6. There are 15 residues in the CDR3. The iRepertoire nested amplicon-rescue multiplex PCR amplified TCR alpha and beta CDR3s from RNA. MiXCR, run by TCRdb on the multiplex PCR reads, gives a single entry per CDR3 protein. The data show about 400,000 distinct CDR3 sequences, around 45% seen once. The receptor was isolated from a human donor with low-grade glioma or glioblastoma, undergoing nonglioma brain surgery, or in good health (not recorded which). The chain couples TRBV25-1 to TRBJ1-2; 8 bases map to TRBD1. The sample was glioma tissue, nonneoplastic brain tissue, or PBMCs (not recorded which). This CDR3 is CASSEGSGGYYGYTF. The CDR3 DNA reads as TGTGCCAGCAGTGAGGGGTCAGGGGGCTACTATGGCTACACCTTC.